These 5 T cell receptor beta chains originate from one sample sequenced in a study of response to subunit inactivated influenza vaccine. TCRdb re-called the RT-PCR reads through MiXCR, storing one row per CDR3 protein. The table shows approximately 680,000 distinct CDR3 sequences, with approximately 15% occurring only once. The sample here was PBMCs from blood, taken 11 to 12 days after vaccination. These receptors originate from a middle-aged man who received an inactivated influenza vaccine.

The chain recombines TRBV19 with TRBJ2-1, with D possibly being TRBD2 (5 bases). The CDR3 sequence is 15 residues long. V shed 6 bases and J shed 1 base, with 13 bases lying between them. Germline CDR1 LNHDA, CDR2 SQIVND (reference sequence). Here the CDR3 DNA reads TGTGCCAGTAGCTCGGGAATCTTTTCCTACAATGAGCAGTTCTTC. Protein product: CASSSGIFSYNEQFF.

The chain joins TRBV4-1 to TRBJ2-3; 10 bases are shared with TRBD1. The CDR3 runs 15 residues. The V gene end was trimmed by 0 bases and the J gene end by 4 bases; junction bases not matched to a gene: 1. The germline V gene has CDR1 MGHRA and CDR2 YSYEKL. The CDR3: CASSQDGTGADTQYF. The CDR3 DNA reads TGCGCCAGCAGCCAAGACGGGACAGGGGCAGATACGCAGTATTTT.

This clonotype has only a few counts. This rearrangement joins TRBV12-3 or TRBV12-4 to TRBJ2-5; no definite D call. This CDR3 has 13 amino acids. V lost 6 bases and J lost 2, with 10 bases in between. CDR3: CASRLSGQETQYF. The CDR3 nucleotides are TGTGCCAGCAGACTCTCCGGACAAGAGACCCAGTACTTC.

A few counts support this clonotype. The V gene is TRBV10-3, the J gene TRBJ1-4; no reliable D call. V lost 8 bases and J lost 7, with 11 bases in between. The CDR3 consists of 12 residues. The germline CDR1 and CDR2 sequences are ENHRY and SYGVKD. CDR3 coding DNA: TGTGCCATCGGTGCCCGGGGTGAAAAACTGTTTTTT. Its translation is CAIGARGEKLFF.

This clonotype was observed a handful of times. The chain has TRBV7-6 and TRBJ2-3, with TRBD2 matching over 8 bases. In germline, CDR1 is SGHVS, CDR2 FNYEAQ. V shed 3 bases, J shed 4 bases, and the junction held 6 bases outside the gene matches. This CDR3 has 15 residues. CDR3 nucleotides: TGTGCCAGCAGCTTCCCGGGACTAGAGGCAGATACGCAGTATTTT. It yields the protein CASSFPGLEADTQYF.